The clone carrying this TCR beta chain was counted once. V was trimmed by 3 bases and J by 6 bases, leaving 12 bases between them. The CDR3 runs 14 residues. Germline values: CDR1 SNHLY, CDR2 FYNNEI. How the authors handled the data: Scientists estimated how many nucleated cells there were by amplifying reference gene primers. Using immunoSEQ multiplex PCR, the repertoire was profiled, and TCRdb retains in-frame clones only, with some absent. D and trimming were read from the DNA, whereas the V and J calls and clone size are those reported in that table. The table records 140,000 to 150,000 clones, approximately 80% of them present only once. The data were obtained in a study of blood T cell repertoires in COVID-19. Study-wide context: The study drew acute and convalescent COVID-19 samples from the United States, Italy and Spain. PBMCs, B-cell-depleted T cells, or T cells provided the cDNA or gDNA that made up the material.

The sample comprised peripheral blood. This sequence joins TRBV2 and TRBJ1-5; no definite D call. The receptor was derived from a human donor in a cohort sampled during active COVID-19. The CDR3 DNA follows: TGTGCCAGCAGTGATACCTCCGAGGGTCAGCCCCAGCATTTT. This translates into CASSDTSEGQPQHF.